This section outlines one TCR beta chain sequence together with its context. Its antigen is unidentified. In building TCR beta libraries, iRepertoire HTBI primers were used together with Arm-PCR of CDR3 regions. MiXCR, run by TCRdb on the multiplex PCR reads, gives a single entry per CDR3 protein. The data contain around 500,000 distinct CDR3 sequences, about 12% of them singletons. The data were obtained in a study of regulatory T cells in long-lasting Graves disease. Looked up from germline, CDR1 is DFQATT and CDR2 is SNEGSKA (reference sequence). The CDR3 contains 13 residues. The ends were cut back, 6 bases at V and 0 bases at J, with 9 bases in the middle. Study-wide results and caveats: Among samples with persistent disease, TRBV28, TRBJ1-2 and TRBJ2-5 were favored. Shared public clonotypes totalled over 2,500 in persistent patients, compared with roughly 970 in new patients. Accuracy was perhaps lowered by the small sample size.

The time point is: newly diagnosed GD, antithyroid drugs for less than 3 months. RNA extracted from PBMCs served as the sequencing template. A further study also used this sample, focusing on T cells in Graves' hyperthyroidism and ophthalmopathy.

The J gene is TRBJ2-4, the V gene TRBV20-1, with D possibly called TRBD1 or TRBD2 (5 bases each). This TCR was sampled from a woman in her twenties or thirties with Graves disease. The material was peripheral blood mononuclear cells (PBMCs), obtained at new diagnosis, from a patient treated with antithyroid drugs. The DNA of the CDR3 is TGCAGTGCCGAGGGGATAGCCAAAAACATTCAGTACTTC. Translating it yields CSAEGIAKNIQYF.